A single sample gave rise to the 7 T cell receptor beta chains below, sequenced in a study of vaccination and CD4 T cells after COVID-19. Treatment denoted: approximately nine-day PBMC culture with coronavirus spike peptide pools or control peptides (ViraFEST assay). Sequencing of cultured CD4+ T cell DNA used the Oncomine TCR Beta short-read assay. TCRdb ran MiXCR on the PCR reads and lists one entry per CDR3 protein. This sample yields approximately 20,000 distinct CDR3 sequences, of which approximately 50% are seen a single time; about 7.5% belongs to the top ten. No antigen is known for these receptors. The specimen sequenced was CD4+ T cells from blood, cultured in vitro. Receptors originate from a human donor who had recovered from COVID-19.

The V gene is TRBV28, the J gene TRBJ1-1; D is ambiguous. This CDR3 contains 13 residues. Trimming shortened V by 5 bases and J by 0 bases, and 7 bases separated the two germline ends. Per the germline V gene, CDR1 is MDHEN and CDR2 is SYDVKM. The CDR3 protein is CASSTDLNTEAFF. The CDR3, as DNA: TGTGCCAGCAGTACGGATTTGAACACTGAAGCTTTCTTT.

The V gene is TRBV2, the J gene TRBJ1-4, with 8 bases that match TRBD1. Germline V gene lookup returns CDR1 SNHLY and CDR2 FYNNEI. Losses at the gene ends were 8 bases for V and 3 bases for J; bases not matched to a gene: 14. The CDR3 is 17 residues long. This chain's CDR3 is CASQRDRSSVANEKLFF. CDR3 DNA: TGTGCCAGCCAGAGGGACAGGTCGAGTGTTGCTAATGAAAAACTGTTTTTT.

This clonotype was picked up a small number of times. V and J are TRBV7-2 and TRBJ1-2; possible D gene TRBD1, 5 bases. V was cut by 3 bases and J by 0 bases, with 17 bases left in between. CDR1 and CDR2 (germline): SGHTA, FQGNSA. There are 17 residues in the CDR3. The CDR3 DNA reads TGTGCCAGCAGCTTTTATCAGGGAAGACGGACTAACTATGGCTACACCTTC. Its translation: CASSFYQGRRTNYGYTF.

The gene calls are TRBV10-3 and TRBJ1-4; D perhaps matches TRBD1 (6 bases). The germline CDR1 and CDR2 sequences are ENHRY and SYGVKD. Trimming took 7 bases from V and 6 from J, leaving 9 bases between them. This CDR3 spans 12 amino acids. CDR3 residues: CAIKGGDEKLFF. CDR3 DNA sequence: TGTGCCATCAAGGGGGGCGATGAAAAACTGTTTTTT.

The J gene is TRBJ1-3, the V gene TRBV30; D remains ambiguous. The CDR3 extends over 14 amino acids. CDR1 and CDR2 (germline): GTSNPN, SVGIG (reference sequence). Trimming removed 2 bases at V and 4 bases at J, with 12 bases between. The CDR3 DNA is TGTGCCTGGAGTCGTGGGCGGAGCGGAAACACCATATATTTT. This translates into CAWSRGRSGNTIYF.

The chain has TRBV20-1 and TRBJ1-4; TRBD1 might be the D (5 bases). Germline assignment: CDR1 DFQATT and CDR2 SNEGSKA (reference sequence). The CDR3 runs 13 residues. The ends were cut back, 7 bases at V and 8 bases at J, with 17 bases in the middle. The CDR3 reads CSVPRGGDEKLFF. The CDR3 region has the DNA TGCAGTGTACCGAGGGGAGGGGACGAAAAACTGTTTTTT.

The chain couples TRBV9 to TRBJ2-3, with no clear D. V was clipped by 1 base and J by 4 bases, with 10 bases between them. This CDR3 is built from 14 residues. Germline V gene sequence: CDR1 SGDLS, CDR2 YYNGEE. CDR3 protein: CASSVNPEADTQYF. The CDR3, as DNA: TGTGCCAGCAGCGTAAACCCAGAGGCAGATACGCAGTATTTT. The variable domain in full, completed from reference TRBV9 and TRBJ2-3, reads DSGVTQTPKHLITATGQRVTLRCSPRSGDLSVYWYQQSLDQGLQFLIQYYNGEERAKGNILERFSAQQFPDLHSELNLSSLELGDSALYFCASSVNPEADTQYFGPGTRLTVL.